In its sample, the clone carrying this T cell receptor beta chain was seen once. Its matching antigen is unknown. The source of the sample is a study of T cell repertoires in cytomegalovirus infection. Study summary: It can be stated that public TCR beta signatures indicated CMV infection as well as a matching HLA type. Findings and limits, study-wide: HLA-C-restricted TCR beta clonotypes specific for CMV led the ex vivo response.

This CDR3 has 11 amino acids. Germline CDR1 is MGHDK and CDR2 is SYGVNS. The V end lost 3 bases, the J end lost 15 bases, and 12 bases lay between the germline ends. TCRdb used MiXCR to reprocess the reads, holding one entry per CDR3 protein. The sample includes about half a million distinct CDR3 sequences, 30% to 35% seen only once; the top ten take roughly 16%. The receptor comes from a human donor in good health (CMV status not recorded). Some clones in this sample may be carry-over from other donors' samples. The source material was cultured PBMCs, sampled from culture after CMV antigen stimulation. This chain uses TRBV25-1 with TRBJ2-1; the D is unclear. CDR3 region: CASSDPPMWFF. The CDR3 DNA follows: TGTGCCAGCAGTGACCCCCCCATGTGGTTCTTC.